This is a list of T cell receptor beta chains from one sample in a study of T cell repertoires in cytomegalovirus infection. TCRdb recomputed calls from the reads with MiXCR, one row per CDR3 protein. The table records roughly 630,000 distinct CDR3 sequences, roughly 24% of them present only once. The material sequenced was CD8+ T cells from PBMCs. All receptors come from a human donor in good health (CMV status not recorded). Some clones in this sample may be carry-over from other donors' samples. CDR3s include the opening cysteine and the closing phenylalanine or tryptophan. The order of the fields is V gene, J gene, CDR3 length, CDR3 protein.

TRBV5-5	TRBJ2-5	13	CASRDRGEETQYF
TRBV12-5	TRBJ1-1	17	CASGLVYQGAMNTEAFF
TRBV6-5	TRBJ2-1	14	CASSYNSLYNEQFF
TRBV25-1	TRBJ1-2	17	CASSEFKGAGEFYGYTF
TRBV28	TRBJ1-2	15	CASSLTSLGDYGYTF
TRBV29-1	TRBJ1-4	14	CSVEPGQGGEKLFF
TRBV6-6	TRBJ2-5	17	CASSYTPIQGGVETQYF
TRBV19	TRBJ1-2	13	CVSSPGQVYGYTF
TRBV7-6	TRBJ2-5	17	CASSLWPRETGQETQYF
TRBV27	TRBJ1-2	14	CASSFHHLGYGYTF
TRBV19	TRBJ2-2	14	CAANPGANTGELFF
TRBV7-6	TRBJ2-1	12	CASSPRNNEQFF
TRBV23-1	TRBJ1-6	14	CARKRLCQSPPLHF
TRBV7-8	TRBJ1-1	14	CASSVGQGRTEAFF
TRBV6-6	TRBJ2-1	16	CASSYSGRAEDNEQFF
TRBV14	TRBJ2-1	16	CASSQVGGRFYNEQFF
TRBV15	TRBJ2-3	17	CATSRGASGGRTDTQYF
TRBV5-4	TRBJ2-7	14	CASSPGTNLREQYF
TRBV7-3	TRBJ2-1	16	CASSSPRLAGYNEQFF
TRBV7-8	TRBJ1-1	15	CASSPSVQWNTEAFF
TRBV28	TRBJ2-1	15	CASTGTSGGGYEQFF
TRBV20-1	TRBJ2-7	13	CSARDAEGREQYF
TRBV7-9	TRBJ2-5	14	CASSFPSREETQYF
TRBV7-9	TRBJ2-7	16	CASSTGGQIGIYEQYF
TRBV20-1	TRBJ1-5	15	CSAKDRGRSNQPQHF
TRBV7-6	TRBJ1-2	11	CASTQGHGYTF
TRBV7-8	TRBJ1-6	16	CASSLDRISYNSPLHF
TRBV7-9	TRBJ2-5	14	CASDAGGSWSMQYF
TRBV7-6	TRBJ1-1	18	CASSLAAQLGGFVPEAFF
TRBV7-7	TRBJ2-5	15	CASSPDLSAQETQYF
TRBV6-2/TRBV6-3	TRBJ2-3	18	CASSYSTSGGASTDTQYF
TRBV20-1	TRBJ2-1	12	CSAPRGRNEQFF
TRBV29-1	TRBJ2-1	14	CSVEGPRGDNEQFF
TRBV6-6	TRBJ2-5	13	CASIRNYQETQYF
TRBV7-9	TRBJ2-2	15	CASSLVDTYTGELFF
TRBV7-9	TRBJ1-1	13	CASSSWTEAEAFF
TRBV18	TRBJ2-1	15	CASSPWEGDYNEQFF
TRBV19	TRBJ1-1	15	CASTRSPDGGTEAFF
TRBV4-1	TRBJ2-2	17	CASSQPVQRENTGELFF
TRBV6-2/TRBV6-3	TRBJ1-4	15	CASTEPGQLNEKLFF
TRBV20-1	TRBJ2-5	13	CSAGQGTQETQYF
TRBV7-6	TRBJ2-1	15	CASSSSGGLTDEQFF
TRBV19	TRBJ2-2	17	CASSIDYGNTNTGELFF
TRBV19	TRBJ1-5	14	CASKEYRGDQPQHF
TRBV14	TRBJ1-6	14	CASSPWGPASPLHF
TRBV23-1	TRBJ2-2	14	CASSQSGNTGELFF
TRBV24-1	TRBJ2-1	17	CATSDQTLSSSYNEQFF
TRBV20-1	TRBJ1-2	14	CSALENIGTYGYTF
TRBV20-1	TRBJ2-1	14	CSARWNLMNNEQFF
TRBV28	TRBJ2-7	18	CASSSGDRDQPPPYEQYF
TRBV29-1	TRBJ2-1	16	CSVEDRGRVSYNEQFF
TRBV7-2	TRBJ2-7	15	CASSSYGQGFYEQYF
TRBV7-6	TRBJ2-1	16	CASSLADSGGNNEQFF
TRBV7-1	TRBJ1-2	15	CASSRETGGAYGYTF
TRBV5-1	TRBJ2-1	16	CASSLGGAVAYNEQFF
TRBV12-3/TRBV12-4	TRBJ1-1	12	CANHSPSGEAFF
TRBV6-6	TRBJ1-5	14	CASSQGNTNQPQHF
TRBV27	TRBJ2-1	17	CASSTRDRSQGHDEQFF
TRBV6-5	TRBJ1-6	14	CASSYDSHNSPLHF
TRBV2	TRBJ2-1	13	CASSATGINEQFF